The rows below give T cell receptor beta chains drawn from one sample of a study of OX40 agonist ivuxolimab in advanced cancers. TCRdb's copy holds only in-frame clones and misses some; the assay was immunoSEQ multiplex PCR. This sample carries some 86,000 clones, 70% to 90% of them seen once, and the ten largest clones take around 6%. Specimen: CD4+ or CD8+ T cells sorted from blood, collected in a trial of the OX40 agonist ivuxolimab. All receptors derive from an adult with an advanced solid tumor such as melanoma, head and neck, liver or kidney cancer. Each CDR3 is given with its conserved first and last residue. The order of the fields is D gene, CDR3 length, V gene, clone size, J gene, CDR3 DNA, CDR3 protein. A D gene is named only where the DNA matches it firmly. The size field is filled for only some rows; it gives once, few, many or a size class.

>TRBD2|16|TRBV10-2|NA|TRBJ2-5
TGCGCCAGCAGAAAAAACGTAGCGGGGGGAGGGGAGACCCAGTACTTC
CASRKNVAGGGETQYF
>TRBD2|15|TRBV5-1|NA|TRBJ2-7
TGCGCCAGCAGCCCAATGACCGCGGGGGGATACGAGCAGTACTTC
CASSPMTAGGYEQYF
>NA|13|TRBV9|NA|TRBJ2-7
TGTGCCAGCAGCGTCACAGAAACCTACGAGCAGTACTTC
CASSVTETYEQYF
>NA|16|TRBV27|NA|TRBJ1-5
TGTGCCAGCAGTTTATCTTGGGGATTTAGCAATCAGCCCCAGCATTTT
CASSLSWGFSNQPQHF
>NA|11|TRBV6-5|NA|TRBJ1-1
TGTGCCAGCACCTATGGCTCTACAGCTTTCTTT
CASTYGSTAFF
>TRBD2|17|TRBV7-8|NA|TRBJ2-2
TGTGCCAGCAGCTTACAAAGCGGGGGGACGAACACCGGGGAGCTGTTTTTT
CASSLQSGGTNTGELFF
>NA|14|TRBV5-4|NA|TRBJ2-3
TGTGCCAGCAGCTTGGAAGTGAGCACAGATACGCAGTATTTT
CASSLEVSTDTQYF
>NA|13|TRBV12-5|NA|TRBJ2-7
TGTGCTAGTGGTTTAGAAGGCCACTACGAGCAGTACTTC
CASGLEGHYEQYF
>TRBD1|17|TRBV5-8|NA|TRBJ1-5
TGTGCCAGCAGCATGACCGGGACAGGCTATGGCAATCAGCCCCAGCATTTT
CASSMTGTGYGNQPQHF
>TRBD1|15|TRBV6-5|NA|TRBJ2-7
TGTGCCAGCAGTTACGGCCGACAGGGCTCCTACGAGCAGTACTTC
CASSYGRQGSYEQYF
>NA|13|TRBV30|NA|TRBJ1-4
TGTGCCTGGAGTGTTTTAAGTGGTGAAAAACTGTTTTTT
CAWSVLSGEKLFF
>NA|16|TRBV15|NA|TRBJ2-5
TGTGCCACCAGCTGGGGTCAGGGGTTCTTTCCAGAGACCCAGTACTTC
CATSWGQGFFPETQYF
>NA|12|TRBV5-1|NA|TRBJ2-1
TGCGCCAGCAGCTTGGACGGCAATGAGCAGTTCTTC
CASSLDGNEQFF
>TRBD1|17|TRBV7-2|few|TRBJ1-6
TGTGCCAGCAGCCCCCGACAGGGACAAGTGATTAATTCACCCCTCCACTTT
CASSPRQGQVINSPLHF
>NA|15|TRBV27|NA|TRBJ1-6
TGTGCCAGCAGTAGCCGGGACGTAACCGTTTCACCCCTCCACTTT
CASSSRDVTVSPLHF
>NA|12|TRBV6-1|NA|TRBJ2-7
TGTGCCAGCATTAATCAGGACACCGAGCAGTACTTC
CASINQDTEQYF
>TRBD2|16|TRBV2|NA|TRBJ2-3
TGTGCCAGCAGTGAATGGCGGGGGGGAAACACAGATACGCAGTATTTT
CASSEWRGGNTDTQYF
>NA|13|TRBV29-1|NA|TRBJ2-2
TGCAGCGCCGGGACTCCGAACACCGGGGAGCTGTTTTTT
CSAGTPNTGELFF
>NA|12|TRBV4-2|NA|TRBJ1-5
TGTGCCAGCAGCCAAGCCGATCAGCCCCAGCATTTT
CASSQADQPQHF
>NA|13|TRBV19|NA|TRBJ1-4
TGTGCCAGTAAGGGCAGGGTGGAGGAAAAACTGTTTTTT
CASKGRVEEKLFF
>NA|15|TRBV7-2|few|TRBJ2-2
TGTGCCAGCAGCTTACACGTATTGAACACCGGGGAGCTGTTTTTT
CASSLHVLNTGELFF
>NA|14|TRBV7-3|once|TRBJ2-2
TGTGCCAGCAGCTTAATGGGGACCACCGGGGAGCTGTTTTTT
CASSLMGTTGELFF
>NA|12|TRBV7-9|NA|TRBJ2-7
TGTGCCAGCAGCTTAGTTCCCTACGAGCAGTACTTC
CASSLVPYEQYF
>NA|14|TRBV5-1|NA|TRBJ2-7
TGCGCCAGCAGCTTGAGTAGCCCGTCCTACGAGCAGTACTTC
CASSLSSPSYEQYF
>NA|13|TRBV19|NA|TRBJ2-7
TGTGCCAGTAGTACGGGACTCTCCTACGAGCAGTACTTC
CASSTGLSYEQYF
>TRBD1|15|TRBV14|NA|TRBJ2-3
TGTGCCAGCAGCCAGAGGACAGGGCAGGGAGATACGCAGTATTTT
CASSQRTGQGDTQYF
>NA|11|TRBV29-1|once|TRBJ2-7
TGCAGCGTCCGTTTGTCCTACGAGCAGTACTTC
CSVRLSYEQYF
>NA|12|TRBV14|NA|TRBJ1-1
TGTGCCAGCAGCGCAGTGGGCACTGAAGCTTTCTTT
CASSAVGTEAFF
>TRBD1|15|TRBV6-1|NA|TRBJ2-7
TGTGCCAGCAGGATACCGGGACAGGGGAGGCACGAGCAGTACTTC
CASRIPGQGRHEQYF
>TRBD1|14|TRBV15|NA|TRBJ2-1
TGTGCCACCAGACCAAGTCTAGGGGGCGATGAGCAGTTCTTC
CATRPSLGGDEQFF
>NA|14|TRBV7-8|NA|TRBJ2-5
TGTGCCAGCAGCCCTGGGACTTACCATGAGACCCAGTACTTC
CASSPGTYHETQYF
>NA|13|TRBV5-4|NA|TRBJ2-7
TGTGCCAGCAGCTTTGGGGGCGCGGGCGAGCAGTACTTC
CASSFGGAGEQYF
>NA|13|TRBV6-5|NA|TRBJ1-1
TGTGCCAGCAGTTACCAGGTGAACACTGAAGCTTTCTTT
CASSYQVNTEAFF
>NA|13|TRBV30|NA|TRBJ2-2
TGTGCCTGGAGTGTAGATGTTACCGGGGAGCTGTTTTTT
CAWSVDVTGELFF
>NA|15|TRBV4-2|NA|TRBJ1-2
TGTGCCAGCAGCTTGCCCGTGGCAGGCTACTATGGCTACACCTTC
CASSLPVAGYYGYTF
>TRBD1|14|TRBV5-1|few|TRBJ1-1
TGCGCCAGCAGCCCAGGACAGGGTGGCACTGAAGCTTTCTTT
CASSPGQGGTEAFF
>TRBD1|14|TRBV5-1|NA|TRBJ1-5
TGCGCCAGCAGGATGGACAGGGAAGGTCAGCCCCAGCATTTT
CASRMDREGQPQHF
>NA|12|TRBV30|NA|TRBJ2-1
TGTGCCTGGAGTCGATCGGGAAATGAGCAGTTCTTC
CAWSRSGNEQFF
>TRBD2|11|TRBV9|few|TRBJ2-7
TGTGCCAGCGGGGCGGGGGGTGAGCAGTACTTC
CASGAGGEQYF
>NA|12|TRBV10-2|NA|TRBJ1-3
TGCGCCAGCAGTGAGTCGGGAAACACCATATATTTT
CASSESGNTIYF
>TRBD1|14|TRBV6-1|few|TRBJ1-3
TGTGCCAGCAGTGAGGGGACAGACGGAAACACCATATATTTT
CASSEGTDGNTIYF